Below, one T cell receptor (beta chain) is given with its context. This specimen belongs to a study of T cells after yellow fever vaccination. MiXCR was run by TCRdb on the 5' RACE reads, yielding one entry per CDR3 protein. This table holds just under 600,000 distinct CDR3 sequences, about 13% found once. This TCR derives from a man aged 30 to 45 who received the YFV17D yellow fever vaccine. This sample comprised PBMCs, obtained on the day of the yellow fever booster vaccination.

The chain's CDR3 is CASSFSGGADTQYF. CDR3 nucleotides: TGTGCCAGCAGCTTTTCGGGGGGGGCAGATACGCAGTATTTT. The V and J genes are TRBV7-2 and TRBJ2-3; 8 nucleotides match TRBD2. The trim removed 3 bases at V and 4 bases at J, leaving 3 bases unmatched. The CDR3 contains 14 residues. CDR1 and CDR2 (germline): SGHTA, FQGNSA.